Listed below are T cell receptor beta chains from one sample, sequenced in a study of blood T cell repertoires in COVID-19. Method: immunoSEQ multiplex PCR; TCRdb's copy keeps in-frame clones and lacks some. The sample yields under 200,000 clones, 75% to 90% seen once. Sequencing was performed on peripheral blood. These receptors were collected from a man between 65 and 79 years old with active or convalescent COVID-19. Each CDR3 is given with its conserved first and last residue.

cdr3_aa j_call v_call
CARERGQGTTTPYEQYF TRBJ2-7 TRBV27
CSVEDLDRGTDTQYF TRBJ2-3 TRBV29-1
CASRPGTGQGGYTF TRBJ1-2 TRBV2
CASSQEGQGYTEAFF TRBJ1-1 TRBV4-1
CASSPVGGKGNQPQHF TRBJ1-5 TRBV5-1
CATVKGTEQETQYF TRBJ2-5 TRBV10-3
CASSWTGLNQPQHF TRBJ1-5 TRBV27
CASTAGNNSPLHF TRBJ1-6 TRBV2
CASSLLAEGGNTIYF TRBJ1-3 TRBV28
CASRPTGMATGELFF TRBJ2-2 TRBV11-2
CASLPSGVKNTGELFF TRBJ2-2 TRBV25-1
CASSLGTGAKGSPLHF TRBJ1-6 TRBV5-8
CASSQEGQGYEKLFF TRBJ1-4 TRBV4-2
CASSYGGGRATGELFF TRBJ2-2 TRBV7-2
CASRTGSADGYTF TRBJ1-2 TRBV2
CASSPLGQGGPYEQYF TRBJ2-7 TRBV5-6
CASSPAGLAGGTDTQYF TRBJ2-3 TRBV5-4
CASRARDTVYEQYF TRBJ2-7 TRBV25-1
CASSTTSGRLGNEQFF TRBJ2-1 TRBV19
CASSLTQGAGELFF TRBJ2-2 TRBV6-5
CASSLAGAPFTEAFF TRBJ1-1 TRBV5-4
CASSPGTGGKETQYF TRBJ2-5 TRBV19
CATSDLHSPTRAGRTNTGELFF TRBJ2-2 TRBV24-1
CASRALRTGNTEAFF TRBJ1-1 TRBV5-5
CASSQAGGTTEAFF TRBJ1-1 TRBV3-1/TRBV3-2
CASSTRTSGRGRSFNEQFF TRBJ2-1 TRBV19
CASSPGLAGNFPYEQYF TRBJ2-7 TRBV5-1
CAWRRQQNTEAFF TRBJ1-1 TRBV30
CASSDLRGAADTQYF TRBJ2-3 TRBV6-1
CASSIRLAGDKETQYF TRBJ2-5 TRBV19
CASRSDRAYGYTF TRBJ1-2 TRBV5-6
CASRGRENTGELFF TRBJ2-2 TRBV5-4
CASSLEGTSNTGELFF TRBJ2-2 TRBV11-3
CASMRGLGGELFF TRBJ2-2 TRBV6-5
CASSQGGTSYEQYF TRBJ2-7 TRBV23-1
CASSLLTAGRYEQYF TRBJ2-7 TRBV7-9
CAIGTGMDYEQYF TRBJ2-7 TRBV10-3
CASNFGTGVLNTEAFF TRBJ1-1 TRBV11-2
CASSPIAGPSQITYNEQFF TRBJ2-1 TRBV28
CASRPPGSTDTQYF TRBJ2-3 TRBV6-6
CASRKQGPDTQYF TRBJ2-3 TRBV19
CASSQTGQPQHF TRBJ1-5 TRBV7-8
CASSLDRGILATDTQYF TRBJ2-3 TRBV5-1
CASSLDLGLGGYEQYF TRBJ2-7 TRBV5-5
CASTLAAGGNNEQFF TRBJ2-1 TRBV5-1
CASSPDRDIHF TRBJ1-2 TRBV18
CSAQPGTANTEAFF TRBJ1-1 TRBV29-1
CAWSHPGTGDKIYGYTF TRBJ1-2 TRBV30
CASSLGGRQGSTEAFF TRBJ1-1 TRBV28